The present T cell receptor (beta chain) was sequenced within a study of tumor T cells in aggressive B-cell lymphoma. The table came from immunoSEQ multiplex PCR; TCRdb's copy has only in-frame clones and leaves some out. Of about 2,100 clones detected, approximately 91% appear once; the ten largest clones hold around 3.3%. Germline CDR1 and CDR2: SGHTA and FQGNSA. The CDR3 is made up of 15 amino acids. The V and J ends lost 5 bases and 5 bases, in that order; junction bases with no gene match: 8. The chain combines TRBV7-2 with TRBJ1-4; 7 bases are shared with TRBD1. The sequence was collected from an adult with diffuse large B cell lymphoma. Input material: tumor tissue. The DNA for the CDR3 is TGTGCCAGCAGCCCCAGGGACAGACAAAATGAAAAACTGTTTTTT. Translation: CASSPRDRQNEKLFF.